These T cell receptor beta chains were read from a single sample in a study of blood T cell repertoires in COVID-19. TCRdb's copy holds only in-frame clones and misses some; the assay was immunoSEQ multiplex PCR. The sample includes over 200,000 clones, around 90% of them seen just once. Specimen: peripheral blood. The receptors come from a man in his 60s who had recovered from COVID-19. Both conserved end residues are part of each CDR3. Fields, in order: clone size, D gene, J gene, V gene, CDR3 protein, CDR3 DNA. D genes are given only for firm matches. Expanded clones are given a class, and other clones once, few, many or no size at all.

size: .; D: TRBD2; J: TRBJ2-3; V: TRBV14; CDR3: CASSQEVLAGVTDTQYF; DNA: TGTGCCAGCAGCCAAGAGGTGCTAGCGGGGGTCACAGATACGCAGTATTTT
size: .; D: TRBD1; J: TRBJ1-1; V: TRBV19; CDR3: CASSMGTGGRMNTEAFF; DNA: TGTGCCAGTAGTATGGGGACAGGGGGCCGTATGAACACTGAAGCTTTCTTT
size: .; D: TRBD2; J: TRBJ2-1; V: TRBV9; CDR3: CASSAISGGANEQFF; DNA: TGTGCCAGCAGCGCCATTAGCGGGGGGGCGAATGAGCAGTTCTTC
size: .; D: TRBD1; J: TRBJ2-7; V: TRBV9; CDR3: CASSAAGTGDYEQYF; DNA: TGTGCCAGCAGCGCAGCCGGGACAGGGGATTACGAGCAGTACTTC
size: .; D: TRBD1; J: TRBJ1-5; V: TRBV24-1; CDR3: CATSRVRTGCQPQHF; DNA: TGTGCCACCTCCCGGGTGCGGACAGGGTGTCAGCCCCAGCATTTT
size: .; D: TRBD1; J: TRBJ2-4; V: TRBV6-4; CDR3: CASPGTVAKNIQYF; DNA: TGTGCCAGCCCTGGGACAGTAGCCAAAAACATTCAGTACTTC
size: .; D: .; J: TRBJ1-2; V: TRBV18; CDR3: CASSPDATANYGYTF; DNA: TGTGCCAGCTCACCAGACGCAACAGCAAACTATGGCTACACCTTC
size: .; D: .; J: TRBJ1-4; V: TRBV7-3; CDR3: CARFPRGRGIGEKLFF; DNA: TGTGCCAGATTTCCCCGGGGCAGGGGAATTGGTGAAAAACTGTTTTTT
size: .; D: TRBD2; J: TRBJ2-1; V: TRBV7-2; CDR3: CASSLAGGGGAPYNEQFF; DNA: TGTGCCAGCAGCTTAGCCGGGGGCGGGGGGGCCCCCTACAATGAGCAGTTCTTC
size: .; D: TRBD1; J: TRBJ2-4; V: TRBV2; CDR3: CASRRQGSGAKNIQYF; DNA: TGTGCCAGCAGACGACAGGGAAGTGGGGCCAAAAACATTCAGTACTTC
size: .; D: .; J: TRBJ1-2; V: TRBV5-1; CDR3: CASSFYSYLDYGYTF; DNA: TGCGCCAGCAGCTTCTACAGTTATCTCGACTATGGCTACACCTTC
size: .; D: .; J: TRBJ1-5; V: TRBV4-1; CDR3: CASSQEGGGSQPQHF; DNA: TGCGCCAGCAGCCAGGAAGGTGGGGGGTCGCAGCCCCAGCATTTT
size: .; D: TRBD1; J: TRBJ2-7; V: TRBV10-3; CDR3: CAIRETTGGHYEQYF; DNA: TGTGCCATCAGGGAGACGACAGGGGGGCACTACGAGCAGTACTTC
size: .; D: TRBD1; J: TRBJ1-5; V: TRBV3-1/TRBV3-2; CDR3: CASSRSGTENSNQPQHF; DNA: TGTGCCAGCAGCCGAAGTGGGACAGAGAATAGCAATCAGCCCCAGCATTTT
size: .; D: .; J: TRBJ1-2; V: TRBV7-9; CDR3: CASSLELNYGYTF; DNA: TGTGCCAGCAGCTTAGAGCTCAACTATGGCTACACCTTC
size: few; D: TRBD1; J: TRBJ1-5; V: TRBV19; CDR3: CASSGQVNQPQHF; DNA: TGTGCCAGTAGTGGACAGGTCAATCAGCCCCAGCATTTT
size: .; D: .; J: TRBJ1-1; V: TRBV27; CDR3: CASSLTQGNTEAFF; DNA: TGTGCCAGCAGTTTAACACAGGGGAACACTGAAGCTTTCTTT
size: .; D: TRBD1; J: TRBJ1-5; V: TRBV3-1/TRBV3-2; CDR3: CASSQRGQGKEGNQPQHF; DNA: TGTGCCAGCAGCCAAAGGGGACAGGGAAAGGAGGGCAATCAGCCCCAGCATTTT
size: .; D: TRBD1; J: TRBJ1-4; V: TRBV5-8; CDR3: CASSALTGANEKLFF; DNA: TGTGCCAGCAGCGCCCTGACAGGGGCTAATGAAAAACTGTTTTTT
size: .; D: .; J: TRBJ2-7; V: TRBV4-1; CDR3: CASSQDSEQYF; DNA: TGCGCCAGCAGCCAAGATAGCGAGCAGTACTTC
size: .; D: TRBD1; J: TRBJ2-1; V: TRBV25-1; CDR3: CASRTGGAYNEQFF; DNA: TGTGCCAGCAGGACAGGGGGCGCCTACAATGAGCAGTTCTTC
size: few; D: TRBD1; J: TRBJ1-3; V: TRBV5-4; CDR3: CASSLTGGGNTIYF; DNA: TGTGCCAGCAGTTTAACAGGGGGTGGAAACACCATATATTTT
size: few; D: .; J: TRBJ2-7; V: TRBV5-1; CDR3: CASSSRLVSDEQYF; DNA: TGCGCCAGCAGCTCTAGACTAGTGTCTGACGAGCAGTACTTC
size: .; D: TRBD2; J: TRBJ2-1; V: TRBV19; CDR3: CASSYSRGGLFYNEQFF; DNA: TGTGCCAGTAGTTATTCTCGGGGGGGGCTTTTCTACAATGAGCAGTTCTTC
size: .; D: .; J: TRBJ1-3; V: TRBV12-3/TRBV12-4; CDR3: CASSLAGGKTIYF; DNA: TGTGCCAGCAGCCTGGCGGGGGGCAAGACCATATATTTT
size: .; D: TRBD2; J: TRBJ2-1; V: TRBV5-4; CDR3: CASSPGGVKQYNEQFF; DNA: TGTGCCAGCAGCCCGGGGGGGGTGAAGCAATACAATGAGCAGTTCTTC
size: .; D: .; J: TRBJ2-2; V: TRBV4-1; CDR3: CASSFGQNTGELFF; DNA: TGCGCCAGCAGCTTTGGACAGAACACCGGGGAGCTGTTTTTT
size: .; D: TRBD1; J: TRBJ2-7; V: TRBV30; CDR3: CAWSEGQGAYYEQYF; DNA: TGTGCCTGGAGTGAGGGACAGGGGGCCTATTACGAGCAGTACTTC
size: .; D: TRBD2; J: TRBJ2-1; V: TRBV12-5; CDR3: CASELGLAGAVEQFF; DNA: TGTGCTAGTGAACTCGGGCTAGCGGGGGCGGTTGAGCAGTTCTTC
size: few; D: TRBD1; J: TRBJ2-7; V: TRBV2; CDR3: CASRADRTVYEQYF; DNA: TGTGCCAGCAGAGCGGACAGGACGGTTTACGAGCAGTACTTC
size: .; D: .; J: TRBJ2-3; V: TRBV24-1; CDR3: CATSDRYTGLRTDTQYF; DNA: TGTGCCACCAGTGATCGTTACACAGGGTTGAGGACAGATACGCAGTATTTT
size: .; D: .; J: TRBJ1-5; V: TRBV21-1; CDR3: CASSKLLAPYSNQPQHF; DNA: TGTGCCAGCAGCAAATTGTTGGCACCGTATAGCAATCAGCCCCAGCATTTT
size: .; D: .; J: TRBJ1-6; V: TRBV5-1; CDR3: CASHPDNPDSFNSPLHF; DNA: TGCGCCAGTCATCCAGATAACCCGGACAGTTTTAATTCACCCCTCCACTTT
size: .; D: .; J: TRBJ1-1; V: TRBV5-5; CDR3: CASSLIHVIMNTEAFF; DNA: TGTGCCAGCAGCCTAATCCATGTAATCATGAACACTGAAGCTTTCTTT
size: .; D: TRBD1; J: TRBJ2-2; V: TRBV15; CDR3: CATSRVVGGKNTGELFF; DNA: TGTGCCACCAGCAGAGTAGTAGGGGGCAAGAACACCGGGGAGCTGTTTTTT
size: .; D: .; J: TRBJ2-6; V: TRBV9; CDR3: CASSAPGIGANVLTF; DNA: TGTGCCAGCAGCGCCCCAGGGATAGGGGCCAACGTCCTGACTTTC
size: .; D: .; J: TRBJ2-5; V: TRBV7-2; CDR3: CASSLGGSETQYF; DNA: TGTGCCAGCAGCTTAGGAGGTAGCGAGACCCAGTACTTC
size: .; D: .; J: TRBJ2-7; V: TRBV9; CDR3: CASSDVPDWREQYF; DNA: TGTGCCAGCAGCGATGTCCCAGACTGGAGGGAGCAGTACTTC
size: .; D: TRBD2; J: TRBJ2-1; V: TRBV6-4; CDR3: CASSEGGLAQPYNEQFF; DNA: TGTGCCAGCAGTGAAGGCGGACTAGCTCAGCCCTACAATGAGCAGTTCTTC
size: .; D: TRBD1; J: TRBJ1-3; V: TRBV18; CDR3: CASSPQGQGMNTIYF; DNA: TGTGCCAGCTCACCCCAGGGACAGGGGATGAACACCATATATTTT
size: once; D: .; J: TRBJ2-2; V: TRBV6-5; CDR3: CASSYFLGLNTGELFF; DNA: TGTGCCAGCAGTTACTTTCTAGGACTGAACACCGGGGAGCTGTTTTTT
size: .; D: TRBD2; J: TRBJ2-1; V: TRBV30; CDR3: CAWNIRTSGGRNEQFF; DNA: TGTGCCTGGAATATCAGGACTAGCGGGGGCCGCAATGAGCAGTTCTTC
size: once; D: TRBD1; J: TRBJ1-3; V: TRBV30; CDR3: CAWTRQGAAANTIYF; DNA: TGTGCCTGGACCCGACAGGGGGCCGCGGCAAACACCATATATTTT
size: .; D: .; J: TRBJ2-7; V: TRBV12-3/TRBV12-4; CDR3: CASSLQGAKSF; DNA: TGTGCCAGCAGTTTGCAAGGGGCCAAATCCTTC
size: .; D: TRBD1; J: TRBJ2-7; V: TRBV6-6; CDR3: CASSPGTGPYEQYF; DNA: TGTGCCAGCAGTCCCGGGACAGGGCCCTACGAGCAGTACTTC
size: .; D: .; J: TRBJ1-1; V: TRBV7-2; CDR3: CASSSGGNTEAFF; DNA: TGTGCCAGCAGCTCCGGCGGGAACACTGAAGCTTTCTTT
size: .; D: TRBD2; J: TRBJ2-3; V: TRBV13; CDR3: CASSLEAGVADTQYF; DNA: TGTGCCAGCAGCTTGGAAGCGGGGGTGGCGGATACGCAGTATTTT
size: .; D: .; J: TRBJ1-5; V: TRBV7-9; CDR3: CASSLTGSNQPQHF; DNA: TGTGCCAGCAGCTTAACGGGGAGCAATCAGCCCCAGCATTTT
size: .; D: TRBD2; J: TRBJ2-7; V: TRBV3-1/TRBV3-2; CDR3: CASSQARSGGSSSYEQYF; DNA: TGTGCCAGCAGCCAAGCCCGGTCGGGGGGTTCGAGCTCCTACGAGCAGTACTTC
size: .; D: TRBD1; J: TRBJ1-4; V: TRBV15; CDR3: CATSTRTGGNEKLFF; DNA: TGTGCCACCAGCACCAGGACAGGTGGAAATGAAAAACTGTTTTTT
size: few; D: .; J: TRBJ2-7; V: TRBV5-1; CDR3: CASSLIGGPSYEQYF; DNA: TGCGCCAGCAGCTTGATCGGGGGGCCCTCCTACGAGCAGTACTTC
size: few; D: .; J: TRBJ1-1; V: TRBV4-1; CDR3: CASSRGQSTEAFF; DNA: TGCGCCAGCAGCCGAGGACAATCAACTGAAGCTTTCTTT
size: once; D: TRBD1; J: TRBJ2-2; V: TRBV24-1; CDR3: CATAAADRDTGELFF; DNA: TGTGCCACTGCTGCGGCGGACAGGGACACCGGGGAGCTGTTTTTT
size: .; D: TRBD1; J: TRBJ2-5; V: TRBV5-1; CDR3: CASSSTGASETQYF; DNA: TGCGCCAGCAGCAGTACAGGGGCGTCAGAGACCCAGTACTTC